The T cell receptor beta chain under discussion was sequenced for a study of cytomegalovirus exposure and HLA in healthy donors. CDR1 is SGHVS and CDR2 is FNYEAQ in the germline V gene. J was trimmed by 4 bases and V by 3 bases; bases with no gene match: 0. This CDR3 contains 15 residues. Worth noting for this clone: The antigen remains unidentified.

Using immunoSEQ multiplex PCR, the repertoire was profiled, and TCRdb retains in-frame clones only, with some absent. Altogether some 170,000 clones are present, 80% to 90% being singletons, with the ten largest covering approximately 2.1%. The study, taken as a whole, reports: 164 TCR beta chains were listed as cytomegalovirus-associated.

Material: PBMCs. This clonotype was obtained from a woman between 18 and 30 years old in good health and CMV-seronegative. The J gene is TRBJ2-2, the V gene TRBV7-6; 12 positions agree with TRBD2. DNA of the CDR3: TGTGCCAGCAGCTTGACTAGCGGGAGCACCGGGGAGCTGTTTTTT. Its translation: CASSLTSGSTGELFF.